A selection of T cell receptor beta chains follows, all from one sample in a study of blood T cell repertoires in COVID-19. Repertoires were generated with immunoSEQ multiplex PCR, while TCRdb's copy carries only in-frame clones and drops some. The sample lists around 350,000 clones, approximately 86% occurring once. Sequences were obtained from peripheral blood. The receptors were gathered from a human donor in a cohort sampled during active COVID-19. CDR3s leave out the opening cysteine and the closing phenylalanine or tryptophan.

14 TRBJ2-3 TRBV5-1 ASSLLGARGSDTQY
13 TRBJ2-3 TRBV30 AWSVRQGVTDTQY
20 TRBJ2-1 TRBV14 ASSQDPGLAGWWSGSYNEQF
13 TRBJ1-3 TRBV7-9 ASSPYTAAGNTIY
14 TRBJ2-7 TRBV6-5 ASSYTEQGASYEQY
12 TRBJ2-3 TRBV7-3 ASSLGLATDTQY
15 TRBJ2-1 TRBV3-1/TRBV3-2 ASSQRGSRGAYNEQF
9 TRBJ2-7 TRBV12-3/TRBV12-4 ASSFRGEQY
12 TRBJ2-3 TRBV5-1 ASSLATLTDTQY
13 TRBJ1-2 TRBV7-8 ASSPRTETGYGYT
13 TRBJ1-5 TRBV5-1 ASSPTSGGNQPQH
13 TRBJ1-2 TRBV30 AWSVQRTTNYGYT
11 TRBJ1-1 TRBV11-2 ASNLNRDTEAF
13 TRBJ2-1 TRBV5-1 ASSLVSGRRNEQF
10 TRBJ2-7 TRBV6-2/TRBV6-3 ASSYSARGQY
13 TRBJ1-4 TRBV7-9 ASSPEQGFNEKLF
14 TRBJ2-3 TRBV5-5 ASSLSLERDTDTQY
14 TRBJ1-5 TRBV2 ASSVLGAYSNQPQH
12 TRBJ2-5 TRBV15 ATSRDRGRETQY
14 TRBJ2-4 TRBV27 ASSPGQGEAKNIQY
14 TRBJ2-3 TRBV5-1 ASSLSLAGVEDTQY
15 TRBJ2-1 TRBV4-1 ASSQRDRVISYNEQF
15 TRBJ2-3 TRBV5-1 ASSLGLAGGLADTQY
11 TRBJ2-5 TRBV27 ASGTGIGETQY
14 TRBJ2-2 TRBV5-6 ASSSWTGGSVGELF
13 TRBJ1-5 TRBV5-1 ASSWAGQVNQPQH
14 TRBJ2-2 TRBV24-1 ATSDSGGVGTGELF
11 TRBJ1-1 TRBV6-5 ASSYSTRGEAF
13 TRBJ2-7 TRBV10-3 AISESGTGATEQY
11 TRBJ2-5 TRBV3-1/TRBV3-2 ASSLRHGETQY
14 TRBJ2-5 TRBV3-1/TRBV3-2 ASSQVNGRAVETQY
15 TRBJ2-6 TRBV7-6 ASSLVSGLFGANVLT
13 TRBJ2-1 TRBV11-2 ASSQYVAGIGEQF
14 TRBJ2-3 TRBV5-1 ASSGGTGGVSDTQY
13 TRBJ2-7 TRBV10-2 ASSLTSGRTSEQY
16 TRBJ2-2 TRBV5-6 ASSQDGRRRANTGELF
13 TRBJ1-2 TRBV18 ASSPGRVPKDGYT
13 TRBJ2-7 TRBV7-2 ASSSLAGSSYEQY
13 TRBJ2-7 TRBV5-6 ASQPGQGGTYEQY
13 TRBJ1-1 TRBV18 ASSPNYRELNEAF
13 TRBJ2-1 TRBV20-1 SASSGEGGRNEQF
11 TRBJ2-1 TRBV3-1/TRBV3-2 ASSQDLTEEQF
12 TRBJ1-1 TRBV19 ASSDSSMNTEAF
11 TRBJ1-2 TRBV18 ASSTDRDYGYT
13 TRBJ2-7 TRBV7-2 ASSLWTSGIYEQY
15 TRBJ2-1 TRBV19 ASRPSGRTDSYNEQF
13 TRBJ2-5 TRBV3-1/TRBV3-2 ASSQDGAFWETQY
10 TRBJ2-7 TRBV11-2 ASSLTRSEQY
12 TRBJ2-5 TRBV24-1 AQGPDTEKETQY
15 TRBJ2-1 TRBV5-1 ASSSIRQGLHRNEQF
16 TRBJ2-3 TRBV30 AWSVDGGPTGSTDTQY
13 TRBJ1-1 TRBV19 ASSIGTGGRTEAF
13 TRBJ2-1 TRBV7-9 ASSHRDRVYNEQF
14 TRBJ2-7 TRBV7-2 ASSLSPAGARWEQY
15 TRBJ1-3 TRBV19 ASSMGRVSGTGNTIY
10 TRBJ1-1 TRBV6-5 ASDRGGTEAF
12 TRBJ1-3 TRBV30 AWSLSSSGNTIY